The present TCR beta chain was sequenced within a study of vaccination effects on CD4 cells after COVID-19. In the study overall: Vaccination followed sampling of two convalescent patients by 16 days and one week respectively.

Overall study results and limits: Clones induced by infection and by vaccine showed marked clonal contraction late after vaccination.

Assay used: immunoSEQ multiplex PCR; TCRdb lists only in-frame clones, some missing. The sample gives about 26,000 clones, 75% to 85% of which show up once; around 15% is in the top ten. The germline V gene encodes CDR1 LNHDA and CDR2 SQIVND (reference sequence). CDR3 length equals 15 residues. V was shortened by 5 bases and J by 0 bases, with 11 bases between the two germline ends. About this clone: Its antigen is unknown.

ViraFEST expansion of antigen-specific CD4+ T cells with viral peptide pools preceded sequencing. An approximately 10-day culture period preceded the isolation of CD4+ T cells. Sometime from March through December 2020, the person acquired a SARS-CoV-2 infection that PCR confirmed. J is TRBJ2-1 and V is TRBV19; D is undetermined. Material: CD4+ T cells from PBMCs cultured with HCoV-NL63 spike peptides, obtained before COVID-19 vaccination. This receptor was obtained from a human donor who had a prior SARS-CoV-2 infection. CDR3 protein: CASSAALSSYNEQFF. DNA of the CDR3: TGTGCCAGTAGTGCGGCGTTGAGCTCCTACAATGAGCAGTTCTTC.